Listed here are 31 T cell receptor beta chains from one sample, sequenced in a study of cytomegalovirus exposure and HLA in healthy donors. The PCR made use of 60 Vbeta and 13 Jbeta primers. Sequenced by immunoSEQ multiplex PCR; TCRdb stores in-frame clones only, minus some. The table records 230,000 or so clones, nearly 95% of them present only once. Sequences were obtained from PBMCs. The receptors come from a girl aged 2-9 years in good health and CMV-seronegative.

Details on this clone: The same CDR3 also results from other DNA sequences found in this sample. This chain connects TRBV5-5 to TRBJ2-7; TRBD2 matches at 11 bases. Germline V gene data show CDR1 as SGHKS and CDR2 as YYEKEE (reference sequence). V dropped 4 bases and J dropped 3; count of bases not matched to a gene: 6. The CDR3 spans 15 residues. The CDR3 coding sequence is TGTGCCAGCAGCCTAGGGACTAGCGGCTTCTACGAGCAGTACTTC. It translates to CASSLGTSGFYEQYF. The full variable domain, its missing parts supplied by reference TRBV5-5 and TRBJ2-7, is DAGVTQSPTHLIKTRGQQVTLRCSPISGHKSVSWYQQVLGQGPQFIFQYYEKEERGRGNFPDRFSARQFPNYSSELNVNALLLGDSALYLCASSLGTSGFYEQYFGPGTRLTVT.

The rearrangement links TRBV5-6 to TRBJ1-1; D is perhaps TRBD1 (5 bases). CDR1 and CDR2 (germline): SGHDT, YYEEEE. This CDR3 region has 15 residues. V lost 3 bases and J 0 bases, leaving 12 bases between the germline ends. The CDR3 nucleotides read TGTGCCAGCAGCTCCCAGGGCTCCCTGAACACTGAAGCTTTCTTT. It is translated as CASSSQGSLNTEAFF.

This chain joins TRBV5-1 and TRBJ1-4; 11 positions match TRBD1. V lost 3 bases to trimming and J lost 8 bases; unmatched junction nucleotides: 6. Germline values: CDR1 SGHRS, CDR2 YFSETQ. CDR3 length: 15 amino acids. This chain's CDR3 is CASSYSGTGGEKLFF. The CDR3 bases are TGCGCCAGCAGCTATTCCGGGACAGGGGGAGAAAAACTGTTTTTT.

Worth noting for this clone: Other DNA sequences in the sample encode the same CDR3. The chain uses TRBV6-6 and TRBJ1-5; D gene unclear. The CDR3 contains 13 residues. The V end lost 0 bases, the J end lost 7 bases, and 7 bases lay between the germline ends. Germline-derived CDR1 and CDR2 are MNHNY and SVGAGI (reference sequence). For the CDR3, the DNA is TGTGCCAGCAGTTACTCGGGGAGCCAGCCCCAGCATTTT. It is translated as CASSYSGSQPQHF.

The genes are TRBV28 and TRBJ2-1, with 10 bases identical to TRBD1. J lost 4 bases, V lost 6 bases, and 6 bases had no gene match. Germline assignment: CDR1 MDHEN and CDR2 SYDVKM. The CDR3 length is 15 residues. The CDR3 region has the DNA TGTGCCAGCAGCCGGGACAGGGGACCTTACAATGAGCAGTTCTTC. As protein: CASSRDRGPYNEQFF.

Comment on this clone: A junction end diverges from the germline sequence, so it may reflect a read error. This chain links TRBV6-1 with TRBJ1-2; D is uncertain. Germline V gene lookup returns CDR1 MNHNS and CDR2 SASEGT. The CDR3 runs 9 residues. In nucleotides, the CDR3 is TGTGCCAGCAGTCCCCCTACCTTCTTC. Encoded protein: CASSPPTFF.

The V call is TRBV2, the J call TRBJ1-3; 9 bases align to TRBD1. This CDR3 has 17 amino acids. Per the germline V gene, CDR1 is SNHLY and CDR2 is FYNNEI. Germline trimming cut 6 bases from V and 0 bases from J; bases unmatched to any gene: 9. The CDR3 loop is CASRSGTGLGSGNTIYF. CDR3 bases: TGTGCCAGCAGGTCCGGGACAGGGTTGGGCTCTGGAAACACCATATATTTT.

The genes are TRBV27 and TRBJ2-1, with 10 bases lining up with TRBD2. Germline-derived CDR1 and CDR2 are MNHEY and SMNVEV (reference sequence). J was trimmed by 7 bases and V by 6 bases; bases with no gene match: 12. This CDR3 contains 16 residues. CDR3 protein: CASSPSGSIGRNEQFF. The CDR3, as DNA: TGTGCCAGCAGCCCTAGCGGGAGTATTGGGAGGAATGAGCAGTTCTTC.

The chain recombines TRBV2 with TRBJ2-6; unclear D gene. Trimming pared 5 bases from V and 2 bases from J, leaving 7 bases between. Germline CDR1 SNHLY, CDR2 FYNNEI. This CDR3 region has 14 residues. The chain's CDR3 is CASSMQAGANVLTF. The CDR3 DNA reads as TGTGCCAGCAGTATGCAGGCTGGGGCCAACGTCCTGACTTTC.

V gene TRBV5-1 combines with J gene TRBJ1-2, with 8 positions matching TRBD1. The CDR3 runs to 14 residues. Germline V CDR1 and CDR2: SGHRS, YFSETQ. Trimming cost V 5 bases and J 2 bases; bases outside gene matches: 5. The CDR3 DNA is TGCGCCAGCAGTTATACAGGGGGAAACTATGGCTACACCTTC. Protein product: CASSYTGGNYGYTF.

The rearrangement links TRBV5-1 to TRBJ1-6, with D perhaps matching TRBD1 (5 bases). The germline V and J ends were trimmed by 0 bases and 6 bases, with 10 bases remaining between them. The CDR3 is 15 amino acids. Germline loops: CDR1 SGHRS, CDR2 YFSETQ. CDR3 bases: TGCGCCAGCAGCTTGGTTGCCGGGGGTAATTCACCCCTCCACTTT. This gives the protein CASSLVAGGNSPLHF.

The V call is TRBV29-1, the J call TRBJ2-1, with TRBD2 identical over 10 bases. The CDR3 is 13 residues long. Germline CDR1 is SQVTM and CDR2 is ANQGSEA. The J segment lost 7 bases and the V segment lost 3 bases, leaving 3 bases of the junction unmatched. The CDR3 nucleotides read TGCAGCGTTGAGGCTAGCGGGAGAAATGAGCAGTTCTTC. It translates to CSVEASGRNEQFF.

V and J are TRBV7-9 and TRBJ2-7; 8 positions agree with TRBD1. CDR1 is SEHNR, CDR2 FQNEAQ, per germline (reference sequence). The J segment lost 5 bases and the V segment lost 5 bases, leaving 11 bases of the junction unmatched. This CDR3 contains 15 residues. Here the CDR3 reads CASSNSGTGSDEQYF. CDR3 nucleotides: TGTGCCAGCAGCAACTCCGGGACAGGTTCCGACGAGCAGTACTTC.

The chain combines TRBV30 with TRBJ1-5; unclear D gene. Germline-derived CDR1 and CDR2 are GTSNPN and SVGIG (reference sequence). Trimming stripped 2 bases from V and 7 bases from J, with 12 bases between. The CDR3 sequence is 13 residues long. In nucleotides, the CDR3 is TGTGCCTGGAGTTTGCAGGTACAACAGCCCCAGCATTTT. Amino acid sequence: CAWSLQVQQPQHF.

In its sample, this clone was seen once. The chain uses TRBV30 and TRBJ1-6, with 9 nucleotides matching TRBD1. CDR1 is GTSNPN, CDR2 SVGIG, per germline (reference sequence). The CDR3 totals 18 residues. The V and J ends lost 2 bases and 8 bases, in that order; junction bases with no gene match: 16. The DNA for the CDR3 is TGTGCCTGGAGTTTGGGACAGGGACAGGGCGTATACTATTCACCCCTCCACTTT. Translating it yields CAWSLGQGQGVYYSPLHF.

The J gene is TRBJ2-7, the V gene TRBV29-1; D is perhaps TRBD1 (5 bases). Germline V gives CDR1 SQVTM, CDR2 ANQGSEA. V was clipped by 4 bases and J by 5 bases, with 15 bases between them. This CDR3 spans 13 amino acids. CDR3 sequence: CSVADTPLNEQYF. The DNA for the CDR3 is TGCAGCGTTGCGGACACCCCTCTGAACGAGCAGTACTTC.

V is TRBV7-3 and J is TRBJ2-1; maybe TRBD2 (5 bases). With 4 bases removed from V and 5 bases from J, the gap between germline ends came to 12 bases. This CDR3 has 14 residues. The germline V gene has CDR1 SGHTA and CDR2 FQGTGA. The DNA for the CDR3 is TGTGCCAGCAGCTCCGGGTACGGGGACAATGAGCAGTTCTTC. This translates into CASSSGYGDNEQFF. The complete variable domain, with remaining parts taken from reference TRBV7-3 and TRBJ2-1, reads GAGVSQTPSNKVTEKGKYVELRCDPISGHTALYWYRQSLGQGPEFLIYFQGTGAADDSGLPNDRFFAVRPEGSVSTLKIQRTERGDSAVYLCASSSGYGDNEQFFGPGTRLTVL.

The chain uses TRBV20-1 and TRBJ2-5; maybe TRBD1 (5 bases). The length of the CDR3 is 11 residues. Trimming pared 6 bases from V and 5 bases from J, leaving 10 bases between. CDR1 is DFQATT, CDR2 SNEGSKA, per germline (reference sequence). In DNA, the CDR3 is TGCAGTGCGGCCAGGGTGGAGACCCAGTACTTC. This encodes CSAARVETQYF.

V is TRBV11-1 and J is TRBJ2-3; a weak D match, TRBD2 (5 bases). Germline values: CDR1 SGHAT, CDR2 FQDESV (reference sequence). The length of the CDR3 is 15 residues. The V gene lost 3 bases and the J gene lost 0 bases, with 10 bases spanning the gap. CDR3 sequence (DNA): TGTGCCAGCAGCTTCGGAGGTCCTAGCACAGATACGCAGTATTTT. This sequence encodes CASSFGGPSTDTQYF.

The J gene is TRBJ2-1, the V gene TRBV7-2, with 13 positions matching TRBD2. This CDR3 comprises 17 residues. J gave up 7 bases and V 5 bases, and 11 bases lay outside the gene matches. CDR1 and CDR2 (germline): SGHTA, FQGNSA. The CDR3 DNA reads TGTGCCAGCAGCGCAGCCTTACTAGCGGGGGGGAGGAATGAGCAGTTCTTC. Translating it yields CASSAALLAGGRNEQFF.

The J gene is TRBJ2-2, the V gene TRBV28; a possible D gene is TRBD1 (6 bases). The germline gives CDR1 MDHEN, CDR2 SYDVKM. Trimming took 7 bases from V and 5 from J, leaving 14 bases between them. The CDR3 extends over 14 amino acids. The CDR3 loop reads CASNQGRFTGELFF. CDR3 bases: TGTGCCAGCAATCAGGGGAGATTTACCGGGGAGCTGTTTTTT.

The V and J genes are TRBV4-1 and TRBJ2-5, with 7 bases lining up with TRBD1. CDR1 MGHRA and CDR2 YSYEKL come from the germline V gene. This CDR3 spans 13 amino acids. V was pared by 4 bases and J by 3 bases, with 2 bases of the junction left unmatched. The CDR3 DNA sequence: TGCGCCAGCAGCCGGGACAGAAAAGAGACCCAGTACTTC. As protein: CASSRDRKETQYF.

The V call is TRBV27, the J call TRBJ1-1, with D uncertain. The CDR3 contains 18 residues. Germline V lookup: CDR1 MNHEY, CDR2 SMNVEV (reference sequence). V was cut by 6 bases and J by 1 base, with 24 bases left in between. CDR3 sequence (DNA): TGTGCCAGCAGCCCCCACCCCCAGCGGGCGAATAGGAACACTGAAGCTTTCTTT. Translating gives CASSPHPQRANRNTEAFF.

The CDR3 sequence: CSVQAEFYEQYF. The CDR3 nucleotides are TGCAGCGTGCAAGCGGAATTTTACGAGCAGTACTTC. The chain combines TRBV29-1 with TRBJ2-7; the D gene is possibly TRBD2 (5 bases). The germline gives CDR1 SQVTM, CDR2 ANQGSEA. The CDR3 is 12 residues long. V lost 6 bases and J lost 4, with 13 bases in between.

The V call is TRBV5-4, the J call TRBJ1-1, with 7 bases matching TRBD1. The CDR3 consists of 14 residues. Germline V gives CDR1 SGHNT, CDR2 YYREEE (reference sequence). The junction had 7 bases not matched to a gene; V was cut back by 3 bases and J by 5 bases. CDR3 loop: CASSSTGVRTEAFF. In DNA, the CDR3 is TGTGCCAGCAGCTCCACAGGGGTAAGGACTGAAGCTTTCTTT.

The chain carries TRBV30 and TRBJ1-1; D is undetermined. CDR1 and CDR2 from the germline V gene are GTSNPN and SVGIG (reference sequence). Trimming pared 2 bases from V and 3 bases from J, leaving 7 bases between. CDR3 length: 12 residues. The CDR3: CAWSRGHTEAFF. The CDR3 DNA sequence: TGTGCCTGGAGTCGGGGTCACACTGAAGCTTTCTTT.

The chain links TRBV6-1 to TRBJ2-5, with 7 bases identical to TRBD1. The CDR3 totals 18 residues. The junction had 15 bases not matched to a gene; V was cut back by 2 bases and J by 3 bases. In germline, CDR1 is MNHNS, CDR2 SASEGT. The CDR3 loop reads CASSEWVGQLQTEETQYF. Here the CDR3 DNA reads TGTGCCAGCAGTGAATGGGTGGGACAGCTTCAAACCGAAGAGACCCAGTACTTC.

V and J are TRBV27 and TRBJ1-1; unclear D gene. This CDR3 contains 13 residues. The germline gives CDR1 MNHEY, CDR2 SMNVEV (reference sequence). V dropped 10 bases and J dropped 0 bases, with 12 bases sitting between them. The CDR3 coding sequence is TGTGCCACCCAAGTATCTATGAACACTGAAGCTTTCTTT. It codes for CATQVSMNTEAFF.

The chain links TRBV10-1 to TRBJ1-1; D not resolved. Germline-derived CDR1 and CDR2 are WNHNN and SYGVQD (reference sequence). The V gene lost 4 bases and the J gene lost 1 base, with 10 bases spanning the gap. The CDR3 consists of 14 residues. The CDR3 here is CASSGEQTNTEAFF. The CDR3 nucleotides read TGCGCCAGCAGTGGGGAGCAGACGAACACTGAAGCTTTCTTT.

The V call is TRBV6-1, the J call TRBJ2-2; the match to TRBD1 covers 9 bases. Germline V gene data show CDR1 as MNHNS and CDR2 as SASEGT. The ends lost 8 bases at V and 5 bases at J; junction bases unmatched: 6. The CDR3 is 14 residues long. CDR3 nucleotides: TGTGCCAGCGGGGACAGGGCGATAACCGGGGAGCTGTTTTTT. Encoded protein: CASGDRAITGELFF.

The DNA of the CDR3 is TGCGCCAGCAGCTTGGAGTTGGGCGGGGTAGCCTACGAGCAGTACTTC. This sequence encodes CASSLELGGVAYEQYF. The rearrangement joins TRBV5-1 to TRBJ2-7; D may be TRBD2 (6 bases). V was clipped by 0 bases and J by 2 bases, with 15 bases between them. The CDR3 runs to 16 residues. Germline loops: CDR1 SGHRS, CDR2 YFSETQ.